These 11 T cell receptor beta chains came from one sample sequenced in a study of blood T cell repertoires in COVID-19. Profiled with immunoSEQ multiplex PCR; TCRdb holds only in-frame clones, not every one. The sample carries approximately 130,000 clones, around 86% recorded once. The specimen sequenced was PBMCs or T cells enriched from blood (not recorded which). These receptors were taken from a man younger than 40 who had recovered from COVID-19.

The V and J genes are TRBV2 and TRBJ1-2; TRBD1 might be the D (6 bases). The CDR3 runs 12 residues. Germline V gene data show CDR1 as SNHLY and CDR2 as FYNNEI. V lost 6 bases to trimming and J lost 5 bases, with 10 bases between them. The CDR3 sequence: CASSGQSYGYTF. CDR3 sequence (DNA): TGTGCCAGCAGCGGACAGAGTTATGGCTACACCTTC.

The chain links TRBV7-6 to TRBJ1-1; a weak D match, TRBD1 (5 bases). Germline V gene data show CDR1 as SGHVS and CDR2 as FNYEAQ. V lost 1 base to trimming and J lost 5 bases, with 11 bases between them. CDR3 length equals 14 residues. CDR3 sequence (DNA): TGTGCCAGCAGCTTAGGCGGGGGAGGGACTGAAGCTTTCTTT. Translated, it gives CASSLGGGGTEAFF.

This sequence joins TRBV2 and TRBJ1-6, with D unresolved. The CDR3 runs 15 residues. Trimming removed 1 base from V and 1 base from J, with 5 bases in between. Germline V gene sequence: CDR1 SNHLY, CDR2 FYNNEI. CDR3 protein: CASSEVQSYNSPLHF. In DNA form, the CDR3 reads TGTGCCAGCAGTGAAGTCCAGTCCTATAATTCACCCCTCCACTTT. Drawing the rest from reference TRBV2 and TRBJ1-6, the complete variable domain is EPEVTQTPSHQVTQMGQEVILRCVPISNHLYFYWYRQILGQKVEFLVSFYNNEISEKSEIFDDQFSVERPDGSNFTLKIRSTKLEDSAMYFCASSEVQSYNSPLHFGNGTRLTVT.

V and J are TRBV18 and TRBJ2-3; 10 positions agree with TRBD2. CDR1 is KGHSH and CDR2 is LQKENI in the germline V gene. The J segment lost 1 base and the V segment lost 3 bases, leaving 10 bases of the junction unmatched. This CDR3 is 18 amino acids long. The CDR3 nucleotides read TGTGCCAGCTCACCCCCTTTTAGCGGGGGGCATGGCACAGATACGCAGTATTTT. Translated, it gives CASSPPFSGGHGTDTQYF. Variable domain in full (rest from reference TRBV18 and TRBJ2-3): NAGVMQNPRHLVRRRGQEARLRCSPMKGHSHVYWYRQLPEEGLKFMVYLQKENIIDESGMPKERFSAEFPKEGPSILRIQQVVRGDSAAYFCASSPPFSGGHGTDTQYFGPGTRLTVL.

The chain carries TRBV3-1 (or the pseudogene TRBV3-2) and TRBJ2-3; D gene ambiguous. The germline CDR1 and CDR2 sequences are LGHDT and YNNKEL (reference sequence). The CDR3 has 11 amino acids. V gave up 7 bases and J gave up 1 base, with 3 bases separating them. Here the CDR3 reads CASTGTDTQYF. In DNA form, the CDR3 reads TGTGCCAGCACCGGCACAGATACGCAGTATTTT.

The chain combines TRBV5-4 with TRBJ2-1; D is undetermined. Germline V CDR1 and CDR2: SGHNT, YYREEE (reference sequence). Trimming removed 4 bases from V and 6 bases from J, with 23 bases in between. CDR3 size: 17 residues. The CDR3, as DNA: TGTGCCAGCAGCCCAGGATGGAAGGTCTTATATCCCAATGAGCAGTTCTTC. Translation gives CASSPGWKVLYPNEQFF. The full variable domain, with the rest looked up from reference TRBV5-4 and TRBJ2-1, is ETGVTQSPTHLIKTRGQQVTLRCSSQSGHNTVSWYQQALGQGPQFIFQYYREEENGRGNFPPRFSGLQFPNYSSELNVNALELDDSALYLCASSPGWKVLYPNEQFFGPGTRLTVL.

The genes are TRBV7-9 and TRBJ1-4; D is ambiguous. The V gene lost 2 bases and the J gene lost 8 bases, with 12 bases spanning the gap. This CDR3 comprises 14 residues. Germline CDR1 is SEHNR and CDR2 is FQNEAQ (reference sequence). The CDR3 region is CASSLQGAVEKLFF. Written as DNA, the CDR3 is TGTGCCAGCAGCTTACAAGGTGCGGTCGAAAAACTGTTTTTT.

The chain's CDR3 is CASSLSPTEAYEQYF. The CDR3 DNA follows: TGTGCCAGTAGCCTATCTCCGACAGAAGCCTACGAGCAGTACTTC. The V and J genes are TRBV19 and TRBJ2-7, with TRBD1 as a possible D gene (5 bases). Per the germline V gene, CDR1 is LNHDA and CDR2 is SQIVND (reference sequence). Trimming took 6 bases from V and 2 from J, leaving 17 bases between them. CDR3 length equals 15 residues.

This chain joins TRBV18 and TRBJ1-1; TRBD1 matches at 8 bases. In germline, CDR1 is KGHSH, CDR2 LQKENI. CDR3 length: 15 amino acids. V was pared by 3 bases and J by 4 bases, with 7 bases of the junction left unmatched. In DNA, the CDR3 is TGTGCCAGCTCACCTTGGACAGGGTTCGCCACTGAAGCTTTCTTT. Translation gives CASSPWTGFATEAFF.

V is TRBV4-1 and J is TRBJ1-3; D is undetermined. Germline assignment: CDR1 MGHRA and CDR2 YSYEKL. The V and J ends lost 4 bases and 4 bases respectively, with 14 bases between them. The CDR3 length is 15 residues. DNA for the CDR3: TGCGCCAGCAGCCCCTACTTTCCACGGGGAAACACCATATATTTT. Translating it yields CASSPYFPRGNTIYF.

This clone has only a few counts. This sequence joins TRBV5-1 and TRBJ2-3; D may be TRBD2 (6 bases). Germline V gene sequence: CDR1 SGHRS, CDR2 YFSETQ. V was shortened by 3 bases and J by 4 bases, with 12 bases between the two germline ends. The CDR3 runs to 14 residues. The CDR3 DNA is TGCGCCAGCAGCTCGGGAGCCCAACCAGATACGCAGTATTTT. It is translated as CASSSGAQPDTQYF.